This TCR beta chain stems from a study of cytomegalovirus exposure and HLA in healthy donors. General observations from the study: A likely sequencing artifact accounted for one observed cluster of highly shared sequence variants. Later, an analysis showed that TCR beta chains associated with HLA were more clonally expanded than others that were equally common.

Regarding this clone: Its matching antigen is unknown.

Germline V gene lookup returns CDR1 MNHEY and CDR2 SVGAGI. The CDR3 extends over 13 amino acids. V lost 6 bases and J lost 8, with 16 bases in between. This PCR relied on a set of 60 Vbeta primers and 13 Jbeta primers. Per the authors' pipeline: An analysis performed later counted roughly 80 million unique TCR beta chains (approximately 12 million of them shared). Data came from immunoSEQ multiplex PCR; TCRdb stores just in-frame clones and leaves some out. V, J and clone size derive from that table, while D and trimming were established from the DNA sequence. This sample has some 180,000 clones, with around 83% found just once.

The TCR originated in a man aged 40-55 years in good health and CMV-seropositive. This rearrangement joins TRBV6-5 to TRBJ1-2; tentatively, D is TRBD1 (6 bases). Sequencing was done on a sample of PBMCs. CDR3 bases: TGTGCCAGCAGGGGAAACAGGGCAAGCGGCTACACCTTC. Residues: CASRGNRASGYTF.